The clone carrying this TCR beta chain was recorded many times. TCR beta cDNA was prepared out of approximately 470 ng total RNA by means of a constant-region primer. A slightly modified ARM-PCR protocol with three nested multiplex PCR rounds produced these TCR beta libraries. The study ran its first two PCR rounds for nine to ten cycles each, using TRBV1-TRBV30 forward primers and a C-beta reverse primer. MiXCR was run by TCRdb on the multiplex PCR reads, yielding one entry per CDR3 protein. This table holds about 92,000 distinct CDR3 sequences, just under 70% found once. The study co-extracted DNA and RNA from around 20-30 mg of unsorted bulk tissue. Patients were chronically HBV-infected and treatment-naive. These data are taken from a study of tumor-infiltrating lymphocytes in primary liver carcinoma. Study in general: Productive TCRbeta read counts per sample ran from roughly 3.5 to 7.1 million and were similar across tissue types.

J gave up 0 bases and V 5 bases, and 3 bases lay outside the gene matches. The germline V gene encodes CDR1 MNHEY and CDR2 SVGEGT. The CDR3 loop spans 15 amino acids. The source of this sequence is a man in his forties or fifties with primary liver carcinoma and hepatitis B virus infection. The gene calls are TRBV6-2 or TRBV6-3 and TRBJ2-3, with TRBD2 identical over 9 bases. Sequenced: tumor-adjacent normal liver tissue. The CDR3 DNA follows: TGTGCCAGCAGTCCCGGGACTAGCAGCACAGATACGCAGTATTTT. As protein: CASSPGTSSTDTQYF.